This record looks at one T cell receptor (beta chain) sequence and its context. Autoimmune disease history or systemic immunosuppression was exclusionary. This sample is drawn from a study of OX40 agonist ivuxolimab in advanced cancers. At the level of the study: The patients' treatment was ivuxolimab, an agonistic anti-OX40 (CD134) antibody.

The germline V gene encodes CDR1 SGHAT and CDR2 FQNNGV. The CDR3 spans 16 residues. The trim removed 1 base at V and 1 base at J, leaving 5 bases unmatched. The assay was immunoSEQ multiplex PCR, and TCRdb's table has in-frame clones only and misses some. The sample shows about 70,000 clones, 86% of them seen only once. The input for sequencing was CD4+ or CD8+ T cells sorted from blood, taken in a trial of the OX40 agonist ivuxolimab. This TCR came from an adult with an advanced solid tumor such as melanoma, head and neck, liver or kidney cancer. The chain joins TRBV11-2 to TRBJ2-5, with TRBD1 matching over 8 bases. CDR3 residues: CASSLVGTGSQETQYF. The CDR3 nucleotides read TGTGCCAGCAGCTTAGTTGGGACAGGATCCCAAGAGACCCAGTACTTC.